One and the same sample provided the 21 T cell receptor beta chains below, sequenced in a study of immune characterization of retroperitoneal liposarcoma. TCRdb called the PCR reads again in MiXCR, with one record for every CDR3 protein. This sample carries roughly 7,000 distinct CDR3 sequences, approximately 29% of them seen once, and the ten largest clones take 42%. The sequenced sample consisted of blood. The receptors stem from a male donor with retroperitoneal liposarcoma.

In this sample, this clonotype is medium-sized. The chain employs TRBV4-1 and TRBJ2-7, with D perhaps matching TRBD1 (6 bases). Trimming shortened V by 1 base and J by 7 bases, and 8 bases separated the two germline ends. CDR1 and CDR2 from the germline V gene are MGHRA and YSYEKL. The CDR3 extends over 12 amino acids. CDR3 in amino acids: CASSQAGVEQYF. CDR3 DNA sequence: TGCGCCAGCAGCCAAGCAGGGGTTGAGCAGTACTTC.

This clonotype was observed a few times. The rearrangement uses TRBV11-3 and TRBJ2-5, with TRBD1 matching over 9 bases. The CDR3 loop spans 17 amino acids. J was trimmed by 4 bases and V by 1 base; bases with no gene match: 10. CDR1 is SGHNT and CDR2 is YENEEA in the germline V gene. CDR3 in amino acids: CASSLGPYRGQGETQYF. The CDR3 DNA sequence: TGTGCCAGCAGCTTAGGACCCTACAGGGGGCAGGGAGAGACCCAGTACTTC.

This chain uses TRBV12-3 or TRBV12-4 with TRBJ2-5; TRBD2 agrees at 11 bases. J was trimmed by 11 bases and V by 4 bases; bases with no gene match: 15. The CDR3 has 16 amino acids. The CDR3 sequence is CASSSLAGGTINEQYF. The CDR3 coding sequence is TGTGCCAGCAGTTCCCTAGCGGGAGGCACCATCAATGAGCAGTACTTC.

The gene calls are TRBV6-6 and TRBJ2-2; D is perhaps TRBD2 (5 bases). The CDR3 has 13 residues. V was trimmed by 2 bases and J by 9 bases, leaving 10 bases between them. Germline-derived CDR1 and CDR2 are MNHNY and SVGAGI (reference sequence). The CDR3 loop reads CASSYDAGRELFF. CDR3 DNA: TGTGCCAGCAGTTACGACGCGGGCAGGGAGCTGTTTTTT.

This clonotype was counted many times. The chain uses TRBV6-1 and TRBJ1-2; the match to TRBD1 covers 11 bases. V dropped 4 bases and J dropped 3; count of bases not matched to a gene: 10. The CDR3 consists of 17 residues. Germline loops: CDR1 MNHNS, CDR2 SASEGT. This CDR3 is CASSGLGRTGGDYGYTF. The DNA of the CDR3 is TGTGCCAGCAGTGGGCTTGGCCGGACAGGGGGCGACTATGGCTACACCTTC.

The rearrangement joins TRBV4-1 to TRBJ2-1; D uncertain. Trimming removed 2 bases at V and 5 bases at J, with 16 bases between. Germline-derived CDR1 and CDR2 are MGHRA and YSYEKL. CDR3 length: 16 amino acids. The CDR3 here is CASSQLFHVANNEQFF. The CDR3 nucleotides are TGCGCCAGCAGCCAATTGTTTCATGTAGCCAACAATGAGCAGTTCTTC.

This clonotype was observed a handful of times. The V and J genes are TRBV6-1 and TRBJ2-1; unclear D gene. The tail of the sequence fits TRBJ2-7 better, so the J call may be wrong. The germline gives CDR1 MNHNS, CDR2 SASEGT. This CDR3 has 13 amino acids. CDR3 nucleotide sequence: TGTGCCAGCAGTGAAGGGCCGACCTTCGAGCAGTACTTC. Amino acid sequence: CASSEGPTFEQYF.

The DNA of the CDR3 is TGTGCCATCAGTGGAAAGGGAGGTAGCGGAGGGGACCAAGAGACCCAGTACTTC. It translates to CAISGKGGSGGDQETQYF. This sequence joins TRBV10-3 and TRBJ2-5, with a weak D call TRBD2 (6 bases). The CDR3 covers 18 residues. CDR1 is ENHRY and CDR2 is SYGVKD in the germline V gene. V was shortened by 4 bases and J by 0 bases, with 21 bases between the two germline ends.

The DNA for the CDR3 is TGTGCCAGCAGTGGGGGACTAGCGGGAGTGGGTTACAATGAGCAGTTCTTC. Its protein product is CASSGGLAGVGYNEQFF. This sequence joins TRBV6-1 and TRBJ2-1, with 14 nucleotides matching TRBD2. V trimming: 4 bases; J trimming: 4 bases; junction bases outside the gene matches: 6. CDR3 length: 17 amino acids. Germline V lookup: CDR1 MNHNS, CDR2 SASEGT.

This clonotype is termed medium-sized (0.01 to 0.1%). CDR3 DNA: TGTGCCAGCAGCTCCTTTTGGGCCAGCCAAGAGACCCAGTTCTTC. It codes for CASSSFWASQETQFF. This chain connects TRBV7-2 to TRBJ2-1, with D hard to call. CDR3 length: 15 amino acids. Between the trimmed V and J ends, which lost 4 bases and 13 bases, there was a span of 23 bases. Germline V lookup: CDR1 SGHTA, CDR2 FQGNSA.

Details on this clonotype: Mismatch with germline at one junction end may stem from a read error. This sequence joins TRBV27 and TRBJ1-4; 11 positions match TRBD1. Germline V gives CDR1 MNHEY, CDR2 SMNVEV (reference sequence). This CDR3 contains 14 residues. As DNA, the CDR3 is TGTACCAGCAGTTCTGGGACAGGGGGTTTTGGACTGTTTTTT. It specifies CTSSSGTGGFGLFF.

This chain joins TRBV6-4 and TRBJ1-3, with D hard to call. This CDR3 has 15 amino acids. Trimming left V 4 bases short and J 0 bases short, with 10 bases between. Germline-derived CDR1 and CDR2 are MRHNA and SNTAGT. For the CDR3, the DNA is TGTGCCAGCAGTGGGGTACCCAGCTCTGGAAACACCATATATTTT. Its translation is CASSGVPSSGNTIYF.

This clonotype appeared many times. CDR3 DNA sequence: TGTGCCAGCCGGGCCGGGACTAGCGGGGCCAGGAGGGAGGAGCAGTTCTTC. Translation gives CASRAGTSGARREEQFF. The chain recombines TRBV6-1 with TRBJ2-1, with 13 bases identical to TRBD2. Germline CDR1 MNHNS, CDR2 SASEGT. The CDR3 has 17 residues. The V gene end was trimmed by 8 bases and the J gene end by 10 bases; junction bases not matched to a gene: 17.

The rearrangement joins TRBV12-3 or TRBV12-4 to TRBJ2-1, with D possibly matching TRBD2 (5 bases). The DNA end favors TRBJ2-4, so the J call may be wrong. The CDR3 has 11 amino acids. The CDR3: CASSSAEAQYF. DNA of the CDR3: TGTGCCAGCAGTTCGGCGGAGGCTCAGTACTTC.

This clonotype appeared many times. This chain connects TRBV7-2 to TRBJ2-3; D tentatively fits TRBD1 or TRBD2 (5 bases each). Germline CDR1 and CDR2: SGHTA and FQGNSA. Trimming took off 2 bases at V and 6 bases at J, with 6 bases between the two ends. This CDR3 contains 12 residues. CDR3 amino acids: CASSLWGDTQYF. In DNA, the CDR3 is TGTGCCAGCAGCTTATGGGGGGATACGCAGTATTTT. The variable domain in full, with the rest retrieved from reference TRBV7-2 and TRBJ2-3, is GAGVSQSPSNKVTEKGKDVELRCDPISGHTALYWYRQSLGQGLEFLIYFQGNSAPDKSGLPSDRFSAERTGGSVSTLTIQRTQQEDSAVYLCASSLWGDTQYFGPGTRLTVL.

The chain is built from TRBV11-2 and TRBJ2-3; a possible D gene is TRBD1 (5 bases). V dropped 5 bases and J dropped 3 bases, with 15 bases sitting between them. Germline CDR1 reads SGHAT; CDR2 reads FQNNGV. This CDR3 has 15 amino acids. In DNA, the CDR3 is TGTGCCAGCAGCGCGCAGGGTCTATGGACAGATACGCAGTATTTT. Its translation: CASSAQGLWTDTQYF.

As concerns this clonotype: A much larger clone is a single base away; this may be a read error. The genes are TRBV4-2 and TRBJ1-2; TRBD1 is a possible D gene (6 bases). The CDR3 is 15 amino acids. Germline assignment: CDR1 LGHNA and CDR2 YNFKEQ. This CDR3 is CASSQGSGANYGHTF. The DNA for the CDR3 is TGTGCCAGCAGCCAAGGATCAGGGGCCAACTATGGCCACACCTTC.

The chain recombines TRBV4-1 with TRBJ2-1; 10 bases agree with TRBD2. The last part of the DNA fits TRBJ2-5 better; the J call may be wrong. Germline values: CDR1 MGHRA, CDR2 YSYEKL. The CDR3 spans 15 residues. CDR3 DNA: TGCGCCAGCAGCCAACCAGCGGGGGGGAAAGAGACCCAGTACTTC. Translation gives CASSQPAGGKETQYF.

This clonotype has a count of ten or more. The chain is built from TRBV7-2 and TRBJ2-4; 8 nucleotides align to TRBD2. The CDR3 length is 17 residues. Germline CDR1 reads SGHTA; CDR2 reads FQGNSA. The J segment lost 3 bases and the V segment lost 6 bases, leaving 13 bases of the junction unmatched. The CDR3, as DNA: TGTGCCAGCAGTCCCAGGGACCTTCGGGGGGGCAAAAACATTCAGTACTTC. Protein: CASSPRDLRGGKNIQYF. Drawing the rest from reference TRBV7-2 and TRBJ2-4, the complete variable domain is GAGVSQSPSNKVTEKGKDVELRCDPISGHTALYWYRQSLGQGLEFLIYFQGNSAPDKSGLPSDRFSAERTGGSVSTLTIQRTQQEDSAVYLCASSPRDLRGGKNIQYFGAGTRLSVL.

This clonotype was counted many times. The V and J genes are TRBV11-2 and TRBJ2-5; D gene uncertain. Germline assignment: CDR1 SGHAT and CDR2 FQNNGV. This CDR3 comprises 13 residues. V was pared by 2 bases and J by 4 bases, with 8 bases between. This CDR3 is CASSLILGETQYF. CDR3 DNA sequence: TGTGCCAGCAGCTTAATTCTTGGAGAGACCCAGTACTTC.

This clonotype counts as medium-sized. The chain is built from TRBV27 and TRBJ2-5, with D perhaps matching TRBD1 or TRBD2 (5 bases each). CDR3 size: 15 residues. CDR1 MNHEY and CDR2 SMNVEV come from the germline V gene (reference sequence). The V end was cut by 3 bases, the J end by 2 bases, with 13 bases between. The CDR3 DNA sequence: TGTGCCAGCAGTTTGGGTGGGGGAAGGCAAGAGACCCAGTACTTC. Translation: CASSLGGGRQETQYF.